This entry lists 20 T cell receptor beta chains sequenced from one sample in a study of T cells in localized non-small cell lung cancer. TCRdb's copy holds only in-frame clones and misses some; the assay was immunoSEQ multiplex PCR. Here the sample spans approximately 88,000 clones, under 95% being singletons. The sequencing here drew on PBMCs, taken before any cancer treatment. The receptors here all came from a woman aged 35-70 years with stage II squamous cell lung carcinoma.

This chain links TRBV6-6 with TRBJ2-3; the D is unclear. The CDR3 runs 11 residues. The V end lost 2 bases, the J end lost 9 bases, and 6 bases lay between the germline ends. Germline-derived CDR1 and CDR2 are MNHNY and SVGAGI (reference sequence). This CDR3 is CASSYKSTQYF. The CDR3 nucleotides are TGTGCCAGCAGTTACAAGTCGACGCAGTATTTT.

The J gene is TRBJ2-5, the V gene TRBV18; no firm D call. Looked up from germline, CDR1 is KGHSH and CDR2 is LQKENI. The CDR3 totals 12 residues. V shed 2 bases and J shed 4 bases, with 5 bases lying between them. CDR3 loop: CASSPTRETQYF. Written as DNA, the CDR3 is TGTGCCAGCTCACCAACAAGAGAGACCCAGTACTTC.

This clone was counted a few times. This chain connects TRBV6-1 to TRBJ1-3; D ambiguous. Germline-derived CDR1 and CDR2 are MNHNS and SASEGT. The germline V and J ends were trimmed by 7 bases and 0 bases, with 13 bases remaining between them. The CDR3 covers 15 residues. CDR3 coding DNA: TGTGCCAGCACTAAGGTCCTCAACTCTGGAAACACCATATATTTT. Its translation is CASTKVLNSGNTIYF.

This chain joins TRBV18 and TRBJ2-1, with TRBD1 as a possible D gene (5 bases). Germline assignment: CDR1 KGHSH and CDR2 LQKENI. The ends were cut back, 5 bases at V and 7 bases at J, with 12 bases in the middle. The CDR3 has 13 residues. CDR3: CASSRAGWNEQFF. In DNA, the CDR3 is TGTGCCAGCTCAAGGGCAGGGTGGAATGAGCAGTTCTTC.

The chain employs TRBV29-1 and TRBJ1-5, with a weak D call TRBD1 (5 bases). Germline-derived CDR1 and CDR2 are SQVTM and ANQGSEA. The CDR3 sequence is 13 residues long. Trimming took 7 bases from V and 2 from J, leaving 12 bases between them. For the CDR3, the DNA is TGCAGCGCCGCGGAAGGGGGCAATCAGCCCCAGCATTTT. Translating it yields CSAAEGGNQPQHF.

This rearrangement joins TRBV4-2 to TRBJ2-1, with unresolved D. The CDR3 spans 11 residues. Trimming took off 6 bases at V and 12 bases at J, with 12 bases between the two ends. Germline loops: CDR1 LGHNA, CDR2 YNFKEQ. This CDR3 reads CASRDQHGQFF. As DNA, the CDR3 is TGTGCCAGCAGAGACCAGCATGGGCAGTTCTTC.

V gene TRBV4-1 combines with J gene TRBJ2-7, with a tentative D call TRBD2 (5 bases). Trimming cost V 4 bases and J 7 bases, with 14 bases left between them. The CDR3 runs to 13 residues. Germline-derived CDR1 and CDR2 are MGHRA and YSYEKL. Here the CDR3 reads CASSPGFGEEQYF. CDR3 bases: TGCGCCAGCAGCCCGGGCTTCGGGGAGGAGCAGTACTTC.

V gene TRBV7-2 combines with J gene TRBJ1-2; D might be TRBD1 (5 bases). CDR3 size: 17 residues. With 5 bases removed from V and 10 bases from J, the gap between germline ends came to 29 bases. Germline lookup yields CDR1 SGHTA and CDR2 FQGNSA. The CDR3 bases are TGTGCCAGCAGCCGACCGACTCCCTCGGGCCTCCCAGGGCTCTACACCTTC. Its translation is CASSRPTPSGLPGLYTF.

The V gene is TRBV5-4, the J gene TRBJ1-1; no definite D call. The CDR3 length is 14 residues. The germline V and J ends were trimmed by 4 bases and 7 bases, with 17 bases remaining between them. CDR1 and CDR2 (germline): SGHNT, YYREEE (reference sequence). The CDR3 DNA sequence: TGTGCCAGCAGCCCTGACTTCCCGAGGGATGAAGCTTTCTTT. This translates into CASSPDFPRDEAFF.

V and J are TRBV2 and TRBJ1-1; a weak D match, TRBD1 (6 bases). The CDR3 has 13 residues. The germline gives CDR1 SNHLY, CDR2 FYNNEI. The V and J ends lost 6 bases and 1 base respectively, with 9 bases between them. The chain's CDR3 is CASRADRNTEAFF. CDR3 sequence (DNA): TGTGCCAGCAGGGCGGACAGGAACACTGAAGCTTTCTTT.

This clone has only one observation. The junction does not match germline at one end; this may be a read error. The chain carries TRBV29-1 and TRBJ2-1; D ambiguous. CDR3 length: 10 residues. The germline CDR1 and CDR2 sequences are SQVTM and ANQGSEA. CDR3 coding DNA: TGCAGCGTTACGGAGAATGAGCAGCTCTTC. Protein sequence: CSVTENEQLF.

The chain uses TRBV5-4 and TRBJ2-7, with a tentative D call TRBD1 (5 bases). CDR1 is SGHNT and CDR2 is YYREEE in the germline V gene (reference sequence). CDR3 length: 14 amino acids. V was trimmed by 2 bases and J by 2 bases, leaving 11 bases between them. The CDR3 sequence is CASSLPGQPYEQYF. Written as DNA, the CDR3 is TGTGCCAGCAGCTTACCAGGGCAACCCTACGAGCAGTACTTC.

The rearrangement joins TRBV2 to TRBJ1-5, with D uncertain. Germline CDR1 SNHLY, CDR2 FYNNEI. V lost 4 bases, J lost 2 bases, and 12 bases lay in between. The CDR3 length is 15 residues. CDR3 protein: CASSVGPGGNQPQHF. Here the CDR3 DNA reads TGTGCCAGCAGTGTAGGGCCCGGGGGCAATCAGCCCCAGCATTTT. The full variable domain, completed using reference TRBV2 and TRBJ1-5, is EPEVTQTPSHQVTQMGQEVILRCVPISNHLYFYWYRQILGQKVEFLVSFYNNEISEKSEIFDDQFSVERPDGSNFTLKIRSTKLEDSAMYFCASSVGPGGNQPQHFGDGTRLSIL.

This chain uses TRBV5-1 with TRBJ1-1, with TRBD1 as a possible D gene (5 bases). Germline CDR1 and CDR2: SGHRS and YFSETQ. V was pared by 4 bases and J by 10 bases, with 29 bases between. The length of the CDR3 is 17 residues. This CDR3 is CASSPELVEIDSSGAFF. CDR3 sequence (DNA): TGCGCCAGCAGCCCCGAATTGGTTGAGATAGACAGCTCTGGAGCTTTCTTT. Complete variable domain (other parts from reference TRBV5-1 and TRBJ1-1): KAGVTQTPRYLIKTRGQQVTLSCSPISGHRSVSWYQQTPGQGLQFLFEYFSETQRNKGNFPGRFSGRQFSNSRSEMNVSTLELGDSALYLCASSPELVEIDSSGAFFGQGTRLTVV.

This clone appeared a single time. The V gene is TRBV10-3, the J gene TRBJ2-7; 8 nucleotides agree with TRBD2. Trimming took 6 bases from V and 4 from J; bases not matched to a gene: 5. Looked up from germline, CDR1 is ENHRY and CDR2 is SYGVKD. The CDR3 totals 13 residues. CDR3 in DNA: TGTGCCATCAGGGGACTAGATGGTTACGAGCAGTACTTC. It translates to CAIRGLDGYEQYF.

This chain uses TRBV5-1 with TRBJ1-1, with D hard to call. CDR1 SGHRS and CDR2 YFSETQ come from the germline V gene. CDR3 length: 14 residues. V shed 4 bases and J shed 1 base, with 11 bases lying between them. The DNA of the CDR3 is TGCGCCAGCAGCACTCCGGGAGCGAACACTGAAGCTTTCTTT. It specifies CASSTPGANTEAFF.

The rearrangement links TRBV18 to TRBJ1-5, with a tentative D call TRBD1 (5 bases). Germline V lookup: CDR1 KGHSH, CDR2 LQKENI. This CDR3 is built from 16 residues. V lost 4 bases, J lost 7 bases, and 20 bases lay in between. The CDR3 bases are TGTGCCAGCTCACGGGGAGGAGGGGTTCAACAACAGCCCCAGCATTTT. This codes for CASSRGGGVQQQPQHF.

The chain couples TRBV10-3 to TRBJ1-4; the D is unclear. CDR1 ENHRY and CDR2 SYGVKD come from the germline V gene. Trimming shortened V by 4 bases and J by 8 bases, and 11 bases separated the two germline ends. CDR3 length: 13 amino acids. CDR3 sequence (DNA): TGTGCCATCAGTGTAGCTTCTCGAGAAAAACTGTTTTTT. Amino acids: CAISVASREKLFF.

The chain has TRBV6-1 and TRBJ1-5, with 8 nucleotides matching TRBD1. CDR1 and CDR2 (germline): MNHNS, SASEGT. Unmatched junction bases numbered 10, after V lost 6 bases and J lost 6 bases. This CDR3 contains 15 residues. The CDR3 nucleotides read TGTGCCAGCAGGACCTCAGGGGGCGAGGGTCAGCCCCAGCATTTT. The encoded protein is CASRTSGGEGQPQHF.

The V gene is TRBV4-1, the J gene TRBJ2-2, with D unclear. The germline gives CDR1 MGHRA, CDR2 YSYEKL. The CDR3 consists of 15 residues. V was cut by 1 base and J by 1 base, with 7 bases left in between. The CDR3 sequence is CASSQGAVNTGELFF. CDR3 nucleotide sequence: TGCGCCAGCAGCCAAGGGGCAGTGAACACCGGGGAGCTGTTTTTT.